Shown below are 19 T cell receptor beta chains from a single sample sequenced in a study of regulatory T cells in long-lasting Graves disease. Time point in this sample: newly diagnosed GD, antithyroid drugs for less than 3 months. Preparation of the TCR library used RNA extracted from PBMCs. Researchers made TCR beta libraries by using iRepertoire HTBI primers and running Arm-PCR on CDR3 regions. TCRdb used MiXCR to reprocess the multiplex PCR reads, holding one entry per CDR3 protein. The sample records approximately 400,000 distinct CDR3 sequences, roughly 16% being singletons. The source material was peripheral blood mononuclear cells (PBMCs), sampled at new diagnosis, from a patient treated with antithyroid drugs. These receptors were collected from a female donor with Graves disease.

There are many counts of this clonotype. The J gene is TRBJ1-3, the V gene TRBV20-1; D uncertain. The CDR3 sequence is 14 residues long. Germline V gives CDR1 DFQATT, CDR2 SNEGSKA (reference sequence). Deletions cut 0 bases from V and 5 bases from J, with 11 bases between. The CDR3: CSARDPGFRNTIYF. Written as DNA, the CDR3 is TGCAGTGCTAGAGATCCGGGCTTCAGAAACACCATATATTTT.

Concerning this clonotype itself: Germline is not matched at one junction end, which may reflect a read error. The chain joins TRBV28 to TRBJ2-5; 8 bases are shared with TRBD2. Per the germline V gene, CDR1 is MDHEN and CDR2 is SYDVKM. The CDR3 runs to 16 residues. CDR3 bases: TGCGCCAGCGGACTTAATGAAGCGGGAGTCGGCGAGACCCAGTACTTC. Translating gives CASGLNEAGVGETQYF.

This clonotype was observed at least ten times. The chain combines TRBV12-3 or TRBV12-4 with TRBJ2-1; 12 bases are shared with TRBD1. The CDR3 spans 11 residues. The V and J ends lost 6 bases and 15 bases, in that order; junction bases with no gene match: 3. The CDR3 here is CASRGQGALFF. For the CDR3, the DNA is TGTGCCAGCAGGGGACAGGGGGCGTTGTTCTTC.

This clonotype was seen repeatedly, ten times or more. The chain joins TRBV20-1 to TRBJ2-5, with TRBD2 identical over 15 bases. The ends lost 6 bases at V and 0 bases at J; junction bases unmatched: 11. This CDR3 comprises 18 residues. The germline V gene encodes CDR1 DFQATT and CDR2 SNEGSKA (reference sequence). CDR3 region: CSAGGPGLAGGDQETQYF. In nucleotides, the CDR3 is TGCAGTGCCGGCGGTCCCGGACTAGCGGGAGGGGACCAAGAGACCCAGTACTTC.

This clonotype was detected only a few times. The chain couples TRBV29-1 to TRBJ2-3; TRBD2 aligns across 14 bases. The junction had 11 bases not matched to a gene; V was cut back by 6 bases and J by 3 bases. The germline CDR1 and CDR2 sequences are SQVTM and ANQGSEA. The CDR3 sequence is 17 residues long. The CDR3 loop reads CSVDGWTSGRMTDTQYF. CDR3 DNA: TGCAGCGTGGATGGATGGACTAGCGGGAGGATGACAGATACGCAGTATTTT.

This clonotype was observed a handful of times. V is TRBV6-1 and J is TRBJ1-4; D is uncertain. Trimming shortened V by 8 bases and J by 10 bases, and 20 bases separated the two germline ends. CDR3 length: 14 residues. Germline V gene sequence: CDR1 MNHNS, CDR2 SASEGT. This CDR3 reads CASDPDPLSGKLFF. The CDR3 nucleotides are TGTGCCAGCGACCCCGATCCTCTCTCTGGAAAACTGTTTTTT.

J is TRBJ1-2 and V is TRBV12-3 or TRBV12-4; the D is unclear. Trimming cost V 1 base and J 1 base, with 10 bases left between them. The CDR3 spans 15 residues. CDR3 sequence (DNA): TGTGCCAGCAGTTTAGGGGCGAGAGATAACTATGGCTACACCTTC. Translating it yields CASSLGARDNYGYTF.

This clonotype was seen at least ten times. The chain couples TRBV12-3 or TRBV12-4 to TRBJ1-2; D remains ambiguous. V dropped 5 bases and J dropped 3 bases, with 10 bases sitting between them. The CDR3 spans 13 residues. The CDR3 nucleotides read TGTGCCAGCAGTCCGCCCGAATACTATGGCTACACCTTC. Translating it yields CASSPPEYYGYTF.

This clonotype was detected ten times or more. J is TRBJ1-2 and V is TRBV10-3; 8 positions match TRBD1. Germline CDR1 reads ENHRY; CDR2 reads SYGVKD. V lost 3 bases, J lost 1 base, and 10 bases stayed unmatched. CDR3 length: 17 residues. The chain's CDR3 is CAISDPPDRANNYGYTF. The CDR3, as DNA: TGTGCCATCAGTGACCCACCGGACAGGGCTAATAACTATGGCTACACCTTC.

Only a few counts were recorded for this clonotype. The chain has TRBV5-1 and TRBJ2-3, with D unclear. The germline CDR1 and CDR2 sequences are SGHRS and YFSETQ. Trimming cost V 4 bases and J 4 bases, with 13 bases left between them. This CDR3 is built from 14 residues. CDR3 protein: CASSPLGSADTQYF. The DNA for the CDR3 is TGCGCCAGCAGCCCGCTGGGGTCCGCAGATACGCAGTATTTT.

In this sample, this clonotype turned up many times. V is TRBV11-3 and J is TRBJ2-3, with D perhaps matching TRBD1 or TRBD2 (5 bases each). CDR3 length: 14 amino acids. CDR1 and CDR2 from the germline V gene are SGHNT and YENEEA. V gave up 4 bases and J gave up 8 bases, with 16 bases separating them. CDR3 nucleotides: TGTGCCAGCAGCTCCGGGACCGGTTCGGGTACGCAGTATTTT. As protein: CASSSGTGSGTQYF.

In its sample, this clonotype was seen a few times. V usage is TRBV15 and J usage is TRBJ2-5, with D uncertain. V was shortened by 4 bases and J by 1 base, with 13 bases between the two germline ends. The germline V gene encodes CDR1 LNHNV and CDR2 YYDKDF (reference sequence). The CDR3 length is 15 residues. CDR3 bases: TGTGCCACCAGCAAGTTTTCCCAGCGCCAAGAGACCCAGTACTTC. Protein: CATSKFSQRQETQYF.

The rearrangement uses TRBV20-1 and TRBJ2-7; 7 nucleotides line up with TRBD1. V dropped 5 bases and J dropped 5; count of bases not matched to a gene: 9. This CDR3 region has 13 residues. Germline CDR1 is DFQATT and CDR2 is SNEGSKA (reference sequence). CDR3 sequence: CSACGQVGDEQYF. The CDR3 DNA reads TGCAGTGCTTGCGGACAGGTTGGGGACGAGCAGTACTTC.

This clonotype occurred many times. This sequence joins TRBV3-1 and TRBJ1-6; 8 bases line up with TRBD1. In germline, CDR1 is LGHDT, CDR2 YNNKEL (reference sequence). The CDR3 length is 15 residues. The junction had 8 bases not matched to a gene; V was cut back by 3 bases and J by 10 bases. The CDR3 region has the DNA TGTGCCAGCAGCCAGACAGGGGCCCAAGGGTCACCCCTCCACTTT. Translation gives CASSQTGAQGSPLHF.

This clonotype was recorded at least ten times. The chain carries TRBV20-1 and TRBJ2-3; no clear D gene. Germline assignment: CDR1 DFQATT and CDR2 SNEGSKA (reference sequence). The V end lost 0 bases, the J end lost 11 bases, and 15 bases lay between the germline ends. There are 13 residues in the CDR3. This chain's CDR3 is CSARDIGRREQYF. The CDR3 region has the DNA TGCAGTGCTAGAGATATAGGACGTCGAGAGCAGTATTTT.

The chain uses TRBV14 and TRBJ1-6, with no clear D. The CDR3 loop spans 17 amino acids. V lost 0 bases, J lost 3 bases, and 12 bases lay in between. CDR1 is SGHDN, CDR2 FVKESK, per germline. CDR3 DNA sequence: TGTGCCAGCAGCCAAGAAAGGCAGCTGAACTATAATTCACCCCTCCACTTT. Residues: CASSQERQLNYNSPLHF.

This clonotype was observed at least ten times. The chain is built from TRBV5-4 and TRBJ2-2; 7 bases map to TRBD1. The CDR3 extends over 14 amino acids. J was trimmed by 7 bases and V by 5 bases; bases with no gene match: 8. Germline V lookup: CDR1 SGHNT, CDR2 YYREEE (reference sequence). CDR3 sequence: CASRSTGKGGELFF. DNA of the CDR3: TGTGCCAGCAGATCGACAGGGAAGGGCGGGGAGCTGTTTTTT.

This clonotype was counted at least ten times. The V gene is TRBV12-3 or TRBV12-4, the J gene TRBJ2-2; possibly TRBD1 for D (5 bases). CDR3 length: 15 amino acids. V was shortened by 7 bases and J by 1 base, with 13 bases between the two germline ends. The DNA of the CDR3 is TGTGCCAGCACCAGGGCGGCGGTGAACACCGGGGAGCTGTTTTTT. It codes for CASTRAAVNTGELFF.

At least ten counts were recorded for this clonotype. This CDR3 is CASSLAPLQETQYF. The CDR3 nucleotides read TGTGCCAGCAGTTTGGCACCGCTCCAAGAGACCCAGTACTTC. The chain is built from TRBV28 and TRBJ2-5; D is undetermined. CDR1 MDHEN and CDR2 SYDVKM come from the germline V gene. V lost 3 bases and J 1 base, leaving 9 bases between the germline ends. This CDR3 has 14 residues.